This passage covers 21 T cell receptor beta chains from one sample sequenced in a study of neurological immune-mediated disorders. TCRdb reprocessed the 5' RACE reads with MiXCR, giving one entry per CDR3 protein. Found here are approximately 24,000 distinct CDR3 sequences, around 15% of them singletons; the top ten hold 16%. Sequencing was carried out using PBMCs. The receptors originated from a woman aged 40 to 49 with HTLV-1-associated myelopathy (HAM/TSP).

This clonotype was counted at least ten times. The chain couples TRBV5-1 to TRBJ2-2; D call uncertain. CDR3 length: 15 amino acids. CDR1 is SGHRS, CDR2 YFSETQ, per germline. Trimming removed 0 bases at V and 0 bases at J, with 6 bases between. The CDR3 region has the DNA TGCGCCAGCAGCTTGGGTGCGGCGAACACCGGGGAGCTGTTTTTT. This encodes CASSLGAANTGELFF.

This clonotype has at least ten counts. The chain joins TRBV5-5 to TRBJ2-3, with D possibly TRBD1 on 7 matching bases. The CDR3 is 16 residues long. Germline values: CDR1 SGHKS, CDR2 YYEKEE (reference sequence). Trimming stripped 4 bases from V and 3 bases from J, with 18 bases between. The CDR3: CASSPEGGTETDTQYF. In DNA form, the CDR3 reads TGTGCCAGCAGCCCGGAAGGCGGGACAGAAACAGATACGCAGTATTTT. Combining the CDR3 with reference TRBV5-5 and TRBJ2-3 gives the whole variable domain DAGVTQSPTHLIKTRGQQVTLRCSPISGHKSVSWYQQVLGQGPQFIFQYYEKEERGRGNFPDRFSARQFPNYSSELNVNALLLGDSALYLCASSPEGGTETDTQYFGPGTRLTVL.

At least ten counts were recorded for this clonotype. This chain connects TRBV5-1 to TRBJ2-3; D remains ambiguous. Germline V gene lookup returns CDR1 SGHRS and CDR2 YFSETQ. V lost 4 bases, J lost 5 bases, and 5 bases lay in between. CDR3 size: 11 residues. The CDR3 DNA reads as TGCGCCAGCAGCGCCGGAGATACGCAGTATTTT. It specifies CASSAGDTQYF.

This clonotype was seen repeatedly, ten times or more. CDR3 coding DNA: TGTGCCAGCAGCTTCCACAGGGACAAAGAGACCCAGTACTTC. This sequence encodes CASSFHRDKETQYF. The V call is TRBV7-9, the J call TRBJ2-5; a weak D match, TRBD1 (6 bases). V shed 3 bases and J shed 3 bases, with 11 bases lying between them. CDR1 is SEHNR and CDR2 is FQNEAQ in the germline V gene (reference sequence). This CDR3 has 14 residues.

This clonotype was recorded many times. This sequence joins TRBV5-1 and TRBJ1-1, with TRBD1 matching over 11 bases. Germline V gene lookup returns CDR1 SGHRS and CDR2 YFSETQ. Trimming took 5 bases from V and 4 from J; bases not matched to a gene: 4. The CDR3 is 14 amino acids. The chain's CDR3 is CASRSGTGGTEAFF. CDR3 coding DNA: TGCGCCAGCAGATCTGGGACAGGGGGCACTGAAGCTTTCTTT.

In its sample, this clonotype was seen many times. V is TRBV6-1 and J is TRBJ2-1; tentatively, D is TRBD1 or TRBD2 (5 bases each). The ends were cut back, 2 bases at V and 0 bases at J, with 11 bases in the middle. This CDR3 contains 16 residues. Germline CDR1 is MNHNS and CDR2 is SASEGT. The CDR3 region has the DNA TGTGCCAGCAGTGAATTCCCAGGGAGCTCCTACAATGAGCAGTTCTTC. Encoded protein: CASSEFPGSSYNEQFF.

The chain combines TRBV12-3 or TRBV12-4 with TRBJ2-3; either TRBD1 or TRBD2 may fit D (5 bases each). The length of the CDR3 is 14 residues. V was pared by 7 bases and J by 2 bases, with 13 bases between. CDR3: CASTRDAHTDTQYF. The CDR3 DNA reads as TGTGCCAGCACCCGGGACGCCCACACAGATACGCAGTATTTT.

This clonotype came up many times. An end of the junction does not agree with germline; a read error may underlie this. The chain has TRBV25-1 and TRBJ2-7; tentative D call: TRBD2 (6 bases). This CDR3 region has 12 residues. CDR1 and CDR2 (germline): MGHDK, SYGVNS. CDR3 nucleotides: TGTGCCAGCAGAGAATCGGAGGGGAAGCAGTACTTC. Translated, it gives CASRESEGKQYF.

This clonotype was observed many times. This sequence joins TRBV28 and TRBJ2-7; tentative D call: TRBD2 (6 bases). The germline V and J ends were trimmed by 6 bases and 6 bases, with 18 bases remaining between them. The length of the CDR3 is 14 residues. From germline, CDR1 is MDHEN and CDR2 SYDVKM. This CDR3 reads CASRAPGLSTEQYF. CDR3 DNA: TGTGCCAGCAGGGCTCCGGGACTCTCGACCGAGCAGTACTTC.

This clonotype was seen ten or more times. CDR3 region: CASIALGAGGGNNYGYTF. The CDR3 region has the DNA TGTGCCAGCATCGCGTTAGGGGCCGGAGGAGGAAATAACTATGGCTACACCTTC. V and J are TRBV27 and TRBJ1-2, with D possibly being TRBD1 (5 bases). The CDR3 is 18 residues long. From germline, CDR1 is MNHEY and CDR2 SMNVEV (reference sequence). V was shortened by 7 bases and J by 1 base, with 25 bases between the two germline ends.

This clonotype was counted once. The rearrangement uses TRBV10-3 and TRBJ1-1; 7 bases align to TRBD1. CDR1 ENHRY and CDR2 SYGVKD come from the germline V gene. With 6 bases clipped from V and 1 base from J, the junction kept 8 bases outside the gene matches. The CDR3 has 15 amino acids. The CDR3 coding sequence is TGTGCCATCAGCCACCTGGGACAGAGGAACACTGAAGCTTTCTTT. Translating gives CAISHLGQRNTEAFF.

This clonotype occurred many times. V and J are TRBV6-5 and TRBJ1-1; TRBD1 agrees at 8 bases. This CDR3 contains 16 residues. CDR1 MNHEY and CDR2 SVGAGI come from the germline V gene. V shed 0 bases, J shed 1 base, and the junction held 4 bases outside the gene matches. The CDR3: CASSYSTGAGNTEAFF. The DNA for the CDR3 is TGTGCCAGCAGTTACTCGACAGGGGCCGGGAACACTGAAGCTTTCTTT.

A remark on this clonotype: The germline gene is not matched at one end of the junction; a read error may be the cause. The V and J genes are TRBV2 and TRBJ2-1, with D tentatively TRBD1 (6 bases). CDR3 size: 14 residues. From germline, CDR1 is SNHLY and CDR2 FYNNEI. CDR3 residues: CASGDRWGPYEQFF. CDR3 bases: TGTGCCAGCGGTGACCGGTGGGGGCCCTACGAGCAGTTCTTC.

This clonotype was recorded many times. V usage is TRBV7-2 and J usage is TRBJ2-1; no clear D gene. This CDR3 contains 14 residues. The germline gives CDR1 SGHTA, CDR2 FQGNSA. V was trimmed by 3 bases and J by 4 bases, leaving 10 bases between them. The CDR3 spells CASSFVQSYNEQFF. The DNA for the CDR3 is TGTGCCAGCAGCTTTGTCCAGTCATACAATGAGCAGTTCTTC.

About this clonotype itself: The junction differs from germline at one of its ends, possibly a read error. This chain joins TRBV3-1 and TRBJ2-7, with D possibly matching TRBD2 (6 bases). The germline gives CDR1 LGHDT, CDR2 YNNKEL (reference sequence). This CDR3 is built from 15 residues. The chain's CDR3 is CASSQLIGSSFEQYF. The CDR3 DNA follows: TGTGCCAGCAGTCAACTTATCGGGAGCTCCTTCGAGCAGTACTTC.

This clonotype was counted many times. The chain carries TRBV6-5 and TRBJ1-2; the match to TRBD1 covers 12 bases. The germline V gene has CDR1 MNHEY and CDR2 SVGAGI. The ends lost 2 bases at V and 4 bases at J; junction bases unmatched: 8. The CDR3 loop spans 17 amino acids. The CDR3 loop is CASSYGGQGALSYGYTF. CDR3 DNA sequence: TGTGCCAGCAGTTACGGGGGACAGGGGGCGTTAAGCTATGGCTACACCTTC.

This clonotype has at least ten counts. The genes are TRBV29-1 and TRBJ2-3, with 7 bases fitting TRBD1. After removal of 0 bases from V and 5 bases from J, the junction contained 2 bases not matched to a gene. The CDR3 runs to 13 residues. In germline, CDR1 is SQVTM, CDR2 ANQGSEA. The CDR3 sequence: CSVEETGRDTQYF. The CDR3 nucleotides read TGCAGCGTTGAAGAGACAGGGAGAGATACGCAGTATTTT.

This clonotype appeared many times. The V call is TRBV6-6, the J call TRBJ2-1; 9 bases fit TRBD2. The CDR3 runs to 16 residues. V trimming: 3 bases; J trimming: 6 bases; junction bases outside the gene matches: 9. Germline loops: CDR1 MNHNY, CDR2 SVGAGI (reference sequence). CDR3 coding DNA: TGTGCCAGCAGTTATGGGAGCGGGGGGCTTCTCAATGAGCAGTTCTTC. It codes for CASSYGSGGLLNEQFF.

The table lists this clonotype with many counts. The J gene is TRBJ1-5, the V gene TRBV4-1; tentative D call: TRBD1 (5 bases). Germline lookup yields CDR1 MGHRA and CDR2 YSYEKL. The CDR3 has 17 residues. V lost 0 bases and J 2 bases, leaving 14 bases between the germline ends. The CDR3 protein is CASSQEFGIQGNQPQHF. The CDR3 DNA is TGCGCCAGCAGCCAAGAATTCGGGATACAGGGCAATCAGCCCCAGCATTTT.

This clonotype showed up many times. V is TRBV4-3 and J is TRBJ1-1; D uncertain. Looked up from germline, CDR1 is LGHNA and CDR2 is YSLEER. V lost 0 bases to trimming and J lost 3 bases, with 5 bases between them. This CDR3 has 13 amino acids. CDR3 residues: CASSQERYTEAFF. The CDR3 DNA reads as TGCGCCAGCAGCCAAGAAAGATACACTGAAGCTTTCTTT.

In this sample, this clonotype turned up many times. The chain links TRBV6-1 to TRBJ2-1; TRBD1 matches at 8 bases. The CDR3 has 14 residues. Per germline, CDR1 MNHNS and CDR2 SASEGT. The V segment lost 6 bases and the J segment 3 bases; nucleotides outside the gene matches: 4. This chain's CDR3 is CASRTDRDYNEQFF. The CDR3 bases are TGTGCCAGCAGGACGGACAGGGACTACAATGAGCAGTTCTTC.